The source of this TCR beta chain is a study of quantifying T cell responses using KT2 cells. Overall study: TCR alpha and beta constant-region primers primed reverse transcription of RNA.

The CDR3 runs 15 residues. Germline CDR1 MNHNS, CDR2 SASEGT. Unmatched junction bases numbered 3, after V lost 5 bases and J lost 0 bases. A single-stranded UMI oligo with SP2 sequence was ligated to cDNA 3' ends. An equimolar mix of RC1.1 and RC1.2 primed the beta chain across TRBC1 and TRBC2. Using its own MiXCR run on the UMI-ligation and nested PCR reads, TCRdb lists one record per CDR3 protein. This sample has just under 50,000 distinct CDR3 sequences, with around a tenth found just once. This clonotype was obtained from a human donor. Sequencing input: PBMCs spiked with cells of the T cell clone KT2. The genes are TRBV6-1 and TRBJ2-3; the match to TRBD1 covers 9 bases. This CDR3 is CASSQGQGSTDTQYF. The CDR3, as DNA: TGTGCCAGCAGTCAGGGACAGGGCAGCACAGATACGCAGTATTTT.